The rows below give T cell receptor beta chains drawn from one sample of a study of regulatory T cells in long-lasting Graves disease. TCRdb reprocessed the multiplex PCR reads via MiXCR and lists one record per CDR3 protein. The table has approximately 400,000 distinct CDR3 sequences, under 15% seen once. These data were also reused for a study on T cells in Graves' hyperthyroidism and ophthalmopathy.

The material sequenced was peripheral blood mononuclear cells (PBMCs), taken at new diagnosis, from a patient treated with antithyroid drugs. These receptor sequences come from a woman aged 30 to 39 with Graves disease. CDR3s include the opening cysteine and the closing phenylalanine or tryptophan. The order of the fields is CDR3 DNA, CDR3 protein, J gene, D gene, V gene, clone size. D genes are given only for firm matches. A clone size is listed for some rows: how often the clone was seen (once, few, many), or a class if it is expanded.

DNA: TGCGCCAGCAGCTTGGGGGTCGGGAGAGGTGAGGGCAATGAGCAGTTCTTC
CDR3: CASSLGVGRGEGNEQFF
J: TRBJ2-1
D: NA
V: TRBV5-1
size: many

DNA: TGTGCCAGCAGCGCAAAACAGGGGAACTATGGCTACACCTTC
CDR3: CASSAKQGNYGYTF
J: TRBJ1-2
D: TRBD1
V: TRBV11-2
size: many

DNA: TGTGCCAGCAGTGAAGGCCCGATCCTCTATGGCTACACCTTC
CDR3: CASSEGPILYGYTF
J: TRBJ1-2
D: NA
V: TRBV6-1
size: many

DNA: TGTGCCATCCAGGACAGGGGATCTGGCTACACCTTC
CDR3: CAIQDRGSGYTF
J: TRBJ1-2
D: TRBD1
V: TRBV10-3
size: many

DNA: TGTGCCAGCAGTTTATCGCTAGCGCGAAGCACAGATACGCAGTATTTT
CDR3: CASSLSLARSTDTQYF
J: TRBJ2-3
D: NA
V: TRBV28
size: few

DNA: TGCAGCGTTGAAGACAGGAGTAGTGGCTACACCTTC
CDR3: CSVEDRSSGYTF
J: TRBJ1-2
D: NA
V: TRBV29-1
size: NA

DNA: TGTGCCAGCTCACCACCGAACCGGACACCCAACACTGAAGCTTTCTTT
CDR3: CASSPPNRTPNTEAFF
J: TRBJ1-1
D: NA
V: TRBV18
size: many

DNA: TGTGCTAGTGGTTTGAGCGGGAGAGAGACCCAGTACTTC
CDR3: CASGLSGRETQYF
J: TRBJ2-5
D: TRBD2
V: TRBV12-5
size: many

DNA: TGTGCCAGCAGCCTCATGGTTGGGGAGGCTTTCTTT
CDR3: CASSLMVGEAFF
J: TRBJ1-1
D: NA
V: TRBV11-1
size: many

DNA: TGTGCCACTACCGGGACTAGCGTCGATGAGCAGTTCTTC
CDR3: CATTGTSVDEQFF
J: TRBJ2-1
D: TRBD2
V: TRBV6-2/TRBV6-3
size: many

DNA: TGCGCCAGCAGCTTGACGCCTTCTCCTAATTACGAGCAGTACTTC
CDR3: CASSLTPSPNYEQYF
J: TRBJ2-7
D: NA
V: TRBV5-1
size: few

DNA: TGTGCCAGCCCCACTCTGGGACAGCCAAACAATGAGCAGTTCTTC
CDR3: CASPTLGQPNNEQFF
J: TRBJ2-1
D: TRBD1
V: TRBV2
size: many

DNA: TGTGCCAGCAGTTTATGGGGTTACGGCTACACCTTC
CDR3: CASSLWGYGYTF
J: TRBJ1-2
D: NA
V: TRBV12-3/TRBV12-4
size: many

DNA: TGTGCCAGCAGTCCCCCCGTGACTAGCTTTTACAATGAGCAGTTCTTC
CDR3: CASSPPVTSFYNEQFF
J: TRBJ2-1
D: TRBD2
V: TRBV12-3/TRBV12-4
size: many

DNA: TGCGCCAGCAGCAAAAGCTGGGCGGGAGGAGAGGCCGGGGAGCTGTTTTTT
CDR3: CASSKSWAGGEAGELFF
J: TRBJ2-2
D: TRBD2
V: TRBV5-1
size: NA

DNA: TGTGCCAGCTCACCCCCGGCCGGCGCCTACTCCTACGAGCAGTACTTC
CDR3: CASSPPAGAYSYEQYF
J: TRBJ2-7
D: NA
V: TRBV18
size: many

DNA: TGCAGTGCCAGAGTGGGCGAGCAGTTCTTC
CDR3: CSARVGEQFF
J: TRBJ2-1
D: NA
V: TRBV20-1
size: many

DNA: TGTGCCAGCAGCTTAGGAGGGACAGGGGGCTGCGAGCAGTACTTC
CDR3: CASSLGGTGGCEQYF
J: TRBJ2-7
D: TRBD1
V: TRBV11-2
size: NA

DNA: TGTGCCAGCGCGGGCGGGAGCACAAGTGAGCAGTACTTC
CDR3: CASAGGSTSEQYF
J: TRBJ2-7
D: TRBD2
V: TRBV7-3
size: few

DNA: TGCAGTGCTAGAGGATATGAGACTAGCGGGACGGCCACAGGCAATGAGCAGTTCTTC
CDR3: CSARGYETSGTATGNEQFF
J: TRBJ2-1
D: TRBD2
V: TRBV20-1
size: many

DNA: TGCGCCAGCAGTGAAAACCCGGACAGGGTCGGGCAGTACTTC
CDR3: CASSENPDRVGQYF
J: TRBJ2-7
D: TRBD1
V: TRBV10-1
size: many

DNA: TGCGCCAGCAGAAACTTGGGGCTTCATGAGCAGTTCTTC
CDR3: CASRNLGLHEQFF
J: TRBJ2-1
D: NA
V: TRBV5-1
size: few

DNA: TGTGCCAGCAGAAGCCTGGCGGACACCGGGGAGCTGGTTTTT
CDR3: CASRSLADTGELVF
J: TRBJ2-2
D: NA
V: TRBV2
size: NA

DNA: TGTGCCAGCAGCTCGACAGGGGCCACCTACGAGCAGTACTTC
CDR3: CASSSTGATYEQYF
J: TRBJ2-7
D: TRBD1
V: TRBV11-1
size: many

DNA: TGTGCCAGCAAGGGGGTCCCGACTAGCATATTCACAGATACGCAGTATTTT
CDR3: CASKGVPTSIFTDTQYF
J: TRBJ2-3
D: NA
V: TRBV2
size: many

DNA: TGTGCCAGCTCACCCGCTCCCAACACTGAAGCTTTCTTT
CDR3: CASSPAPNTEAFF
J: TRBJ1-1
D: NA
V: TRBV18
size: few

DNA: TGTGCCAGCAGTTTTTTCGGGAAGGCGCACCATGGCTACACCTTC
CDR3: CASSFFGKAHHGYTF
J: TRBJ1-2
D: NA
V: TRBV28
size: few

DNA: TGTGCCAGCAGCTCCCCCACCCTACGGGAGACCCAGTACTTC
CDR3: CASSSPTLRETQYF
J: TRBJ2-5
D: NA
V: TRBV7-9
size: many

DNA: TGTGCCACCGGAGGACCGGGACCCACCGAGCAGTACTTC
CDR3: CATGGPGPTEQYF
J: TRBJ2-7
D: NA
V: TRBV24-1
size: many

DNA: TGCAGCGGGGGGGGGGGAAGCATCAATGAGCAGTTCTTC
CDR3: CSGGGGSINEQFF
J: TRBJ2-1
D: TRBD2
V: TRBV20-1
size: few

DNA: TGTGCCAGCAGCGTCACCGGGACAGGGAACACTGAAGCTTTCTTT
CDR3: CASSVTGTGNTEAFF
J: TRBJ1-1
D: TRBD1
V: TRBV6-1
size: many

DNA: TGTGCCACCAGTGATTTGGCCGGGACAGGGGAAGGGACCCAGTACTTC
CDR3: CATSDLAGTGEGTQYF
J: TRBJ2-5
D: TRBD1
V: TRBV24-1
size: NA

DNA: TGTGCCACCAGTGACCCCGGGGGGAAACTCTACAATGAGCAGTTCTTC
CDR3: CATSDPGGKLYNEQFF
J: TRBJ2-1
D: TRBD2
V: TRBV24-1
size: many

DNA: TGTGCCACCAGTGATACGACAGGAGGTCGGGCTTTCTTT
CDR3: CATSDTTGGRAFF
J: TRBJ1-1
D: NA
V: TRBV24-1
size: many

DNA: TGTGCCAGCAGACCTATCGGGCGAGTCTACAATGAGCAGTTCTTC
CDR3: CASRPIGRVYNEQFF
J: TRBJ2-1
D: NA
V: TRBV11-2
size: many

DNA: TGTGCCAGCAGCGTAGCCCCGCTAGCGGGAAACAATGAGCAGTTCTTC
CDR3: CASSVAPLAGNNEQFF
J: TRBJ2-1
D: TRBD2
V: TRBV9
size: NA

DNA: TGTGCCAGCAGTCACAAGACAGGGACCACAGATACGCAGTATTTT
CDR3: CASSHKTGTTDTQYF
J: TRBJ2-3
D: TRBD1
V: TRBV12-3/TRBV12-4
size: many

DNA: TGCAGTGTGGACGTAGCGGGAGGGGGGGAGACCCAGTACTTC
CDR3: CSVDVAGGGETQYF
J: TRBJ2-5
D: TRBD2
V: TRBV20-1
size: many

DNA: TGTGCCAGCAGGAAGAGTACCCCCTACGAGCAGTACTTC
CDR3: CASRKSTPYEQYF
J: TRBJ2-7
D: NA
V: TRBV6-1
size: many

DNA: TGTGCCAGCAGCTTCGTAGGTAGCGGGAGATACGAGCAGTACTTC
CDR3: CASSFVGSGRYEQYF
J: TRBJ2-7
D: TRBD2
V: TRBV11-2
size: many

DNA: TGTGCCAGCAGCTTGGGGCTAGCCTCCTACAATGAGCAGTTCTTC
CDR3: CASSLGLASYNEQFF
J: TRBJ2-1
D: NA
V: TRBV5-6
size: many

DNA: TGTGCCAGCAGTGTCTCGGGACAGGGATTAAATGGCTACACCTTC
CDR3: CASSVSGQGLNGYTF
J: TRBJ1-2
D: TRBD1
V: TRBV6-1
size: many

DNA: TGTGCCACCAGTGGATCTCGCGGCGGCTACACCTTC
CDR3: CATSGSRGGYTF
J: TRBJ1-2
D: NA
V: TRBV24-1
size: few

DNA: TGTGCCTGGAGTGGTACATCCACTGAAGCTTTCTTT
CDR3: CAWSGTSTEAFF
J: TRBJ1-1
D: NA
V: TRBV30
size: many

DNA: TGCAGTGCTAGAGAATGGCGGAAGAGGGGAAGGGGAGAGACCCAGTACTTC
CDR3: CSAREWRKRGRGETQYF
J: TRBJ2-5
D: NA
V: TRBV20-1
size: NA

DNA: TGTGCCAGCATGCTCCAGGAGGCGACCGGGGAGCTGTTTTTT
CDR3: CASMLQEATGELFF
J: TRBJ2-2
D: NA
V: TRBV2
size: few

DNA: TGCAGTGCTAGAGTCACAGGGCGGGGGACAGATACGCAGTATTTT
CDR3: CSARVTGRGTDTQYF
J: TRBJ2-3
D: NA
V: TRBV20-1
size: many

DNA: TGTGCCAGCAGCTTAGAATTGGCTGCCTATGAGCAGTTCTTC
CDR3: CASSLELAAYEQFF
J: TRBJ2-1
D: NA
V: TRBV7-9
size: many

DNA: TGCAGTGCTGACATTTTAACTAATGAAAAACTGTTTTTT
CDR3: CSADILTNEKLFF
J: TRBJ1-4
D: NA
V: TRBV20-1
size: NA